A selection of T cell receptor beta chains follows, all from one sample in a study of blood T cell repertoires in COVID-19. TCRdb keeps only in-frame clones here, not all; method: immunoSEQ multiplex PCR. The sample has 95,000 or so clones; roughly 80% are singletons. The sequenced sample was peripheral blood. The origin of the receptors is a man older than 75 with active or convalescent COVID-19. Both conserved end residues are part of each CDR3. D genes are given only for firm matches. Rows give clone size only sometimes, using once, few, many, or a class for an expanded clone.

V gene,clone size,J gene,D gene,CDR3 DNA,CDR3 protein
TRBV2,.,TRBJ2-5,.,TGTGCCAGCAGTGAAGTGGGCAGTCAAGAGACCCAGTACTTC,CASSEVGSQETQYF
TRBV12-3/TRBV12-4,.,TRBJ1-1,.,TGTGCCAGCAGCCTAGTCCTCGGGGAAGCTTTCTTT,CASSLVLGEAFF
TRBV5-1,once,TRBJ2-7,TRBD1,TGCGCCAGCCGGGACAGGGTGTACGAGCAGTACTTC,CASRDRVYEQYF
TRBV14,.,TRBJ1-2,TRBD1,TGTGCCAGCAGCCAAGAGGAGACAGGGGTTGGTGGCTACACCTTC,CASSQEETGVGGYTF
TRBV29-1,.,TRBJ2-7,TRBD1,TGCAGCGTTGAAACGGGACAGGGGGCCTACGAGCAGTACTTC,CSVETGQGAYEQYF
TRBV6-5,few,TRBJ1-5,.,TGTGCCAGCGGAAAAGGGGGTAATCAGCCCCAGCATTTT,CASGKGGNQPQHF
TRBV2,.,TRBJ1-3,.,TGTGCCAGCAGTGAATTGGGGGCGAAGGGAAACACCATATATTTT,CASSELGAKGNTIYF
TRBV5-1,.,TRBJ1-2,TRBD1,TGCGCCAGCAGCTTGACAGGGGTGGAAGGCTACACCTTC,CASSLTGVEGYTF
TRBV3-1/TRBV3-2,.,TRBJ1-3,TRBD1,TGTGCCAGCAGCCCTCCTCAGGGGGGTGTCCCCTCTGGAAACACCATATATTTT,CASSPPQGGVPSGNTIYF
TRBV5-4,.,TRBJ1-1,.,TGTGCCAGCAGCTTGGCGCGGAACACTGAAGCTTTCTTT,CASSLARNTEAFF
TRBV19,.,TRBJ2-3,TRBD2,TGTGCCAGTAGTATAGCCTTTTCTAGCGGGGGTCGCACAGATACGCAGTATTTT,CASSIAFSSGGRTDTQYF
TRBV4-1,few,TRBJ2-1,.,TGCGCCAGCAGCCGGGGCGGAACCTACAATGAGCAGTTCTTC,CASSRGGTYNEQFF
TRBV9,.,TRBJ1-1,.,TGTGCCAGCAGCGTCAGGGGTGGTACGTCTGAAGCTTTCTTT,CASSVRGGTSEAFF
TRBV4-3,once,TRBJ2-2,TRBD2,TGCGCCAGCAGCCAAGATCGGCGGGGGGACACCACCGGGGAGCTGTTTTTT,CASSQDRRGDTTGELFF
TRBV14,.,TRBJ2-2,.,TGTGCCAGCAGCCAACGGAGGACAGTAATAACCGGGGAGCTGTTTTTT,CASSQRRTVITGELFF
TRBV7-9,.,TRBJ1-2,TRBD1,TGTGCCAGCAGCCTCGACAGGGGGCTGAGTGGCTACACCTTC,CASSLDRGLSGYTF
TRBV15,.,TRBJ1-1,.,TGTGCCACCCTATGGGGGGGCTCAATGAACACTGAAGCTTTCTTT,CATLWGGSMNTEAFF
TRBV6-2/TRBV6-3,.,TRBJ2-2,TRBD2,TGTGCCAGCAGTTACCCCAATAGCGGGGGCAAGAAACACGGGGAGCTGTTTTTT,CASSYPNSGGKKHGELFF
TRBV3-1/TRBV3-2,.,TRBJ2-7,TRBD1,TGTGCCAGCAGCAAAAATCTTAACCGGGACAGGCGATACGAGCAGTACTTC,CASSKNLNRDRRYEQYF
TRBV24-1,.,TRBJ2-2,.,TGTGCCACCAGCGACCCGGGACATACGAACACCGGGGAGCTGTTTTTT,CATSDPGHTNTGELFF
TRBV28,.,TRBJ1-2,.,TGTGCCAGCAGTCCTTACAGGGAGTATGGCTACACCTTC,CASSPYREYGYTF
TRBV29-1,.,TRBJ1-1,.,TGCAGCGTTGGATCTCCGTGGGGAGCTGAAGCTTTCTTT,CSVGSPWGAEAFF
TRBV7-8,.,TRBJ1-1,.,TGTGCCAGCAGCTTAGGGCAGGTTAACACTGAAGCTTTCTTT,CASSLGQVNTEAFF
TRBV3-1/TRBV3-2,.,TRBJ1-2,.,TGTGCCAGCAGCCAGAGGGAGAGCTCCGGGGGCTACACCTTC,CASSQRESSGGYTF
TRBV10-3,few,TRBJ2-7,TRBD2,TGTGCCATCCGACTAGCGGGGGGTCCCTACGAGCAGTACTTC,CAIRLAGGPYEQYF
TRBV6-5,.,TRBJ2-7,TRBD2,TGTGCCAGCAGTTACTCGATGGCGGGGGAGGCCTACGAGCAGTACTTC,CASSYSMAGEAYEQYF
TRBV4-1,.,TRBJ1-6,TRBD1,TGCGCCAGCAGCCAAGTAACAGGGGGCGCGAGTATGATTTCACCCCTCCACTTT,CASSQVTGGASMISPLHF
TRBV4-1,.,TRBJ1-4,TRBD1,TGCGCCAGCAGCCTTCGGACTTCGGGACAGGGAGATGAAAAACTGTTTTTT,CASSLRTSGQGDEKLFF
TRBV27,.,TRBJ2-7,.,TGTGCCAGCAGACCTCTCGACAGGGAGGCCGAGCAGTACTTC,CASRPLDREAEQYF
TRBV15,few,TRBJ1-2,.,TGTGCCACCAGCAGAGATTACGAGGGTTTCGGTGGCTACACCTTC,CATSRDYEGFGGYTF
TRBV10-3,few,TRBJ1-1,.,TGTGCCATTCAAAAGGGAGGGGGGAACACTGAAGCTTTCTTT,CAIQKGGGNTEAFF
TRBV6-5,once,TRBJ1-2,.,TGTGCCAGCAGTTCCCCAGGGTCCGCTCACTATGGCTACACCTTC,CASSSPGSAHYGYTF
TRBV15,.,TRBJ2-7,TRBD1,TGTGCCACCAGCAGAGATCGACAGGGTACGGGGGAGCAGTACTTC,CATSRDRQGTGEQYF
TRBV2,.,TRBJ1-2,TRBD1,TGTGCCAGCAGTAGGGACAGGGGGCTTGGCTACACCTTC,CASSRDRGLGYTF
TRBV10-1,.,TRBJ2-7,TRBD1,TGCGCCAGCAGTGCGAGACTGGACAGGGGGGTATACGAGCAGTACTTC,CASSARLDRGVYEQYF
TRBV18,.,TRBJ2-7,.,TGTGCCAGCTCACAAGGCACAGGGCCTTACGAGCAGTACTTC,CASSQGTGPYEQYF
TRBV24-1,few,TRBJ1-5,.,TGTGCCACCAGTGATGCCGGGACATCCTATAGCAATCAGCCCCAGCATTTT,CATSDAGTSYSNQPQHF
TRBV7-3,.,TRBJ2-2,TRBD1,TGTGCCAGCAGCCCGGACAGGGCGGGGAACACCGGGGAGCTGTTTTTT,CASSPDRAGNTGELFF
TRBV7-2,.,TRBJ2-3,.,TGTGCCAGCAGCTTAGCCTTGGACAGAAGCACAGATACGCAGTATTTT,CASSLALDRSTDTQYF
TRBV18,.,TRBJ2-7,.,TGTGCCAGCTCACCACCGACAGTCTCCTACGAGCAGTACTTC,CASSPPTVSYEQYF
TRBV15,.,TRBJ2-5,TRBD2,TGTGCCACCAGCAGACCCGGGGGGGACTCCACTTACTTC,CATSRPGGDSTYF
TRBV7-9,.,TRBJ2-1,TRBD1,TGTGCCAGCAGCTCCCGAGACAGGGATCTTTACAATGAGCAGTTCTTC,CASSSRDRDLYNEQFF
TRBV16,.,TRBJ1-5,TRBD1,TGTGCCAGCAGCCAATCAGGGACAGCCGATCAGCCCCAGCATTTT,CASSQSGTADQPQHF
TRBV23-1,.,TRBJ1-2,.,TGCGCCAGCAGCATCAGGGTCCTCTATGGCTACACCTTC,CASSIRVLYGYTF
TRBV5-1,.,TRBJ1-2,.,TGCGCCAGCAGCCCTTGGGAGGGGGTAATGAGTGGCTACACCTTC,CASSPWEGVMSGYTF
TRBV18,once,TRBJ1-2,TRBD1,TGTGCCAGCTCACCACTCCGTGCCGGGACAGGGGACGGCTACACCTTC,CASSPLRAGTGDGYTF
TRBV21-1,few,TRBJ1-4,.,TGTGCCAGCAGCAAGACAGGGCCTAGGAAAAAACTGTTTTTT,CASSKTGPRKKLFF
TRBV5-6,.,TRBJ2-7,TRBD1,TGTGCCAGCAGCTTGGGGACAGGGTACGAGCAGTACTTC,CASSLGTGYEQYF
TRBV9,.,TRBJ2-1,.,TGTGCCAGCAGCTTACGGGCGGGGGCGGATGAGCAGTTCTTC,CASSLRAGADEQFF
TRBV6-5,once,TRBJ1-4,.,TGTGCCAGCAGGGCACAGGGACGGAATGAAAAACTGTTTTTT,CASRAQGRNEKLFF
TRBV7-2,.,TRBJ1-2,TRBD1,TGTGCCAGCAGCTTCTTCTCGGGACAGGGGGACTATGGCTACACCTTC,CASSFFSGQGDYGYTF
TRBV5-6,.,TRBJ1-6,.,TGTGCCAGCAGCTTGGGAGCCCTCCCGGGGAGCTCCTATAATTCACCCCTCCACTTT,CASSLGALPGSSYNSPLHF
TRBV2,.,TRBJ2-7,.,TGTGCCAGCAGGGAGGCCGCCGGATCCTACGAGCAGTACTTC,CASREAAGSYEQYF
TRBV28,.,TRBJ2-1,TRBD2,TGTGCCAGCAGGATAGCGGGGCGCCCCAAGCAGTTCTTC,CASRIAGRPKQFF
TRBV7-2,once,TRBJ2-3,TRBD2,TGTGCCAGCAGCTTAGAACGTCGAGCTAGCGGGAGCACAGATACGCAGTATTTT,CASSLERRASGSTDTQYF
TRBV18,once,TRBJ1-5,TRBD1,TGTGCCAGCTCACCCCCTGGAAGGGGGCATCAGCCCCAGCATTTT,CASSPPGRGHQPQHF
TRBV19,.,TRBJ2-1,TRBD2,TGTGCCAGTAGTGCGGGGGGGCACAATGAGCAGTTCTTC,CASSAGGHNEQFF